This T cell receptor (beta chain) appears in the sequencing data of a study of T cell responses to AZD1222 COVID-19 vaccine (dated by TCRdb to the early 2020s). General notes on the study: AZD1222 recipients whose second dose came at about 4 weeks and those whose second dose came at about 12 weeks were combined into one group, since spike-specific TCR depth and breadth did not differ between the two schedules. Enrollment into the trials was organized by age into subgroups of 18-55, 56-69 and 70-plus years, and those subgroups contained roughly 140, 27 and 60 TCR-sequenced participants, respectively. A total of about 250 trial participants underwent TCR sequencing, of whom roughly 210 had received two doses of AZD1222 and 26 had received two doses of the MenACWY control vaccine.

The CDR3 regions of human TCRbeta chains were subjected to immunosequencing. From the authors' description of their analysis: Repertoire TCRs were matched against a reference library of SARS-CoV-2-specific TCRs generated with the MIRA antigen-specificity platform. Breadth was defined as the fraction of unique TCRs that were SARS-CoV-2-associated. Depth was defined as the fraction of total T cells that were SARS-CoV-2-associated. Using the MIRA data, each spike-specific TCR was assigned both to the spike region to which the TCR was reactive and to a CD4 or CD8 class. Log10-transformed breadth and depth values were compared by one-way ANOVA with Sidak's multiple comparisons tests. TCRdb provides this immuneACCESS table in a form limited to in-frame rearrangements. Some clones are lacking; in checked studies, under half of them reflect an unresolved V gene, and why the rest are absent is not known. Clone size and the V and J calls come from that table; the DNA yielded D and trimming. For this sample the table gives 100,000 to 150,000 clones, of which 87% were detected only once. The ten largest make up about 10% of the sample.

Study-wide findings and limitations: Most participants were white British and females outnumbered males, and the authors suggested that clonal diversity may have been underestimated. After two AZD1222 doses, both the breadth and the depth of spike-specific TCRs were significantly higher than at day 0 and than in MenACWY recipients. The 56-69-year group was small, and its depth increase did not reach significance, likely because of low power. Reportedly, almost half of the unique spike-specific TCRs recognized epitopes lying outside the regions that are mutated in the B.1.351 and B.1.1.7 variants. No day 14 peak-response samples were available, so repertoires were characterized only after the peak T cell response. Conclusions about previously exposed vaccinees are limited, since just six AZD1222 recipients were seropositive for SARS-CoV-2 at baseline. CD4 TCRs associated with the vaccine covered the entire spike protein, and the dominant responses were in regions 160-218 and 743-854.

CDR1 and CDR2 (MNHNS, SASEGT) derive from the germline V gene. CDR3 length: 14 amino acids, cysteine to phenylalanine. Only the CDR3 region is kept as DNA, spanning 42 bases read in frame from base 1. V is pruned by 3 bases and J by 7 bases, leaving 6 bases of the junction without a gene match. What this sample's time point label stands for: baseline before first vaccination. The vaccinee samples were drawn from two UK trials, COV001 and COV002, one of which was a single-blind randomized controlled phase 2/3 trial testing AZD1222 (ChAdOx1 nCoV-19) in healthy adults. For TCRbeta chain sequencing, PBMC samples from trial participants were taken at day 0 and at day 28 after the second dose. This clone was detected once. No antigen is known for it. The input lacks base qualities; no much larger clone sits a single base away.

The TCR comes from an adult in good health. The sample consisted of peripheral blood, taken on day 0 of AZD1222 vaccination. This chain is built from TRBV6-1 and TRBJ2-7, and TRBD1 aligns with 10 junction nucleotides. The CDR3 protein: CASSDRQGAREQYF. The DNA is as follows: TGTGCCAGCAGTGATAGACAGGGGGCCAGGGAGCAGTACTTC.